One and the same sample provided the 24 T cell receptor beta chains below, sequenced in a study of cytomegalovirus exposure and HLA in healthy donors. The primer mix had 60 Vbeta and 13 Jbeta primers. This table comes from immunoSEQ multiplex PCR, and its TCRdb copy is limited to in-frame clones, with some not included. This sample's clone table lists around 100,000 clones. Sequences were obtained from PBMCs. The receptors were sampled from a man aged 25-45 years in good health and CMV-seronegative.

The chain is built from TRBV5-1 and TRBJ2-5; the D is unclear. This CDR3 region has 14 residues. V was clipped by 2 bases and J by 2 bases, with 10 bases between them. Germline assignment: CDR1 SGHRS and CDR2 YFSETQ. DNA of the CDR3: TGCGCCAGCAGCTTCCTCCCGGGTCAAGAGACCCAGTACTTC. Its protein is CASSFLPGQETQYF.

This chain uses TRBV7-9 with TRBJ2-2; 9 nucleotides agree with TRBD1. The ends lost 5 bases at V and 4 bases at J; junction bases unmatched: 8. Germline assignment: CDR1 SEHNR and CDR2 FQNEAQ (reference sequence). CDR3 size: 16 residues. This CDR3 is CASSIGTGFATGELFF. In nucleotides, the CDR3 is TGTGCCAGCAGCATCGGGACAGGGTTCGCCACCGGGGAGCTGTTTTTT.

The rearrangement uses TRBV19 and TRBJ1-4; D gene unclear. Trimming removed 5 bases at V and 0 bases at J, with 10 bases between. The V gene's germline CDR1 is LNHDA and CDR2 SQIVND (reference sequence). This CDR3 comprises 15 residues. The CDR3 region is CASSVLASTNEKLFF. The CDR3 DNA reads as TGTGCCAGTAGTGTACTAGCCTCAACTAATGAAAAACTGTTTTTT.

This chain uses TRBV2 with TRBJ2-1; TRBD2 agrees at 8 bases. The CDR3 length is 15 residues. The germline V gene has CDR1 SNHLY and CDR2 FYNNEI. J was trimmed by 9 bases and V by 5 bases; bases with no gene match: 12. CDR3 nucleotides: TGTGCCAGCAGTCTAGATAGCGGGGATTATGGTGAGCAGTTCTTC. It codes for CASSLDSGDYGEQFF. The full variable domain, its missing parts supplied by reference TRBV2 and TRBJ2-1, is EPEVTQTPSHQVTQMGQEVILRCVPISNHLYFYWYRQILGQKVEFLVSFYNNEISEKSEIFDDQFSVERPDGSNFTLKIRSTKLEDSAMYFCASSLDSGDYGEQFFGPGTRLTVL.

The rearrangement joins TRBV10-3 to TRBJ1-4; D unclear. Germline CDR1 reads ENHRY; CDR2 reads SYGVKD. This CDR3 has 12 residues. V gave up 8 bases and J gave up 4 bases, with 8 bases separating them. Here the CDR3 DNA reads TGTGCCATCGGACGGGATAATGAAAAACTGTTTTTT. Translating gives CAIGRDNEKLFF.

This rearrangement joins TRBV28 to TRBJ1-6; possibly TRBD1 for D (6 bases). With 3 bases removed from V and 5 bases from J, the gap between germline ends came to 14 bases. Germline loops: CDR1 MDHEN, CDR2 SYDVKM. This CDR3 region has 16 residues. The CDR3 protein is CASSFVSRGNNSPLHF. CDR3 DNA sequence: TGTGCCAGCAGTTTCGTAAGTAGGGGGAATAATTCACCCCTCCACTTT.

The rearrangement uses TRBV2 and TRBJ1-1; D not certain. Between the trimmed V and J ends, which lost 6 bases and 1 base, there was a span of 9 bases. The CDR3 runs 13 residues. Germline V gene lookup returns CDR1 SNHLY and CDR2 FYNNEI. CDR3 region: CASRRETNTEAFF. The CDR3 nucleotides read TGTGCCAGCAGGAGGGAAACGAACACTGAAGCTTTCTTT.

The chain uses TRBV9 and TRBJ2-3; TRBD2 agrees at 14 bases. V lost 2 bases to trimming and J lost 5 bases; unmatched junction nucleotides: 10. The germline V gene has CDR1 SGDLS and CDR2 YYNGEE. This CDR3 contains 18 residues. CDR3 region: CASSVSGTSGGGGDTQYF. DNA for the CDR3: TGTGCCAGCAGCGTTTCCGGGACTAGCGGGGGAGGCGGAGATACGCAGTATTTT.

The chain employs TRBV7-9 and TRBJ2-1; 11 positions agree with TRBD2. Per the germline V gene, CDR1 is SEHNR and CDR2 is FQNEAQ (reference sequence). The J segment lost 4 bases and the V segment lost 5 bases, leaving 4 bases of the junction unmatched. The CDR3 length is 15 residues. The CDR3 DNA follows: TGTGCCAGCAGCCTGGGACTAGCGGAATACAATGAGCAGTTCTTC. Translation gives CASSLGLAEYNEQFF.

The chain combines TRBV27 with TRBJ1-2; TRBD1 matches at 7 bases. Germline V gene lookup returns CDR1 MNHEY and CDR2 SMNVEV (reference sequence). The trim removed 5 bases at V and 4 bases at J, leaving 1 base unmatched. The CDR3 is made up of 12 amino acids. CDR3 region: CASSAGGYGYTF. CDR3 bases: TGTGCCAGCAGTGCAGGGGGCTATGGCTACACCTTC.

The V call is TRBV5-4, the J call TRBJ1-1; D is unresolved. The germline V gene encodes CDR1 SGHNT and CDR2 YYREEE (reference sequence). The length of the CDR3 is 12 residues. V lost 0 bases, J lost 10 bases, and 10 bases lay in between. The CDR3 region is CASSLGGATAFF. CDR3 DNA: TGTGCCAGCAGCTTGGGTGGAGCGACAGCTTTCTTT. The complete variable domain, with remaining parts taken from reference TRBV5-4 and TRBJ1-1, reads ETGVTQSPTHLIKTRGQQVTLRCSSQSGHNTVSWYQQALGQGPQFIFQYYREEENGRGNFPPRFSGLQFPNYSSELNVNALELDDSALYLCASSLGGATAFFGQGTRLTVV.

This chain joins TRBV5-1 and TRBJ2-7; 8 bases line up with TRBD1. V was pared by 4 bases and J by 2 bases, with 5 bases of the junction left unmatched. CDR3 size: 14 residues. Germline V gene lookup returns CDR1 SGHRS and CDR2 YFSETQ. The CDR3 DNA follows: TGCGCCAGCAGCGAAGGACAGGGACCCTACGAGCAGTACTTC. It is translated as CASSEGQGPYEQYF.

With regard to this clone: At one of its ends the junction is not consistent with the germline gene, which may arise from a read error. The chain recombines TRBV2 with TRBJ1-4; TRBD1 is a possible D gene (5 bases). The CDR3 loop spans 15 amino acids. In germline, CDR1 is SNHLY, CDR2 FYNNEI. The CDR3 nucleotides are TGTGCCAGCAGAAAGTGGCGGGGCGGAGATGAAAGACTGTTTTTT. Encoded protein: CASRKWRGGDERLFF.

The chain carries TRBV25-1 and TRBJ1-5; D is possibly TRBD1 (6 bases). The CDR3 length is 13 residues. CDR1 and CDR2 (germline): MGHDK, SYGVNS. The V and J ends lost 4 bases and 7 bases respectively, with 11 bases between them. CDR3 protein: CASSAQGRQPQHF. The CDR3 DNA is TGTGCCAGCAGTGCACAGGGAAGGCAGCCCCAGCATTTT. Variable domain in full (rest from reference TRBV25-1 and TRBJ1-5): EADIYQTPRYLVIGTGKKITLECSQTMGHDKMYWYQQDPGMELHLIHYSYGVNSTEKGDLSSESTVSRIRTEHFPLTLESARPSHTSQYLCASSAQGRQPQHFGDGTRLSIL.

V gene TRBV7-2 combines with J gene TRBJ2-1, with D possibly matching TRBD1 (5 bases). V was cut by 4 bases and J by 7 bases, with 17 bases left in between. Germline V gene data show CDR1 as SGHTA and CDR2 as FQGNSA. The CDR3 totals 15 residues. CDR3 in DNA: TGTGCCAGCAGCTCAACAGGCGCGGCGAGGAATGAGCAGTTCTTC. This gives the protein CASSSTGAARNEQFF.

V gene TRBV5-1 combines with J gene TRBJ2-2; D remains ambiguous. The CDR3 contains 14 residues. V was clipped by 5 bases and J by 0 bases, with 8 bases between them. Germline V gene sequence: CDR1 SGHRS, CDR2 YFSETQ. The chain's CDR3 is CASRRETNTGELFF. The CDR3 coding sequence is TGCGCCAGCAGACGCGAGACGAACACCGGGGAGCTGTTTTTT.

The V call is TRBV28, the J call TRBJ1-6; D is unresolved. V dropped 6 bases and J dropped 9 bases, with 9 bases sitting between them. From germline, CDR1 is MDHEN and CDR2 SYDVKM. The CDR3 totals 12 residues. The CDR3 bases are TGTGCCAGCAGCTTACCGGGTTCACCCCTCCACTTT. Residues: CASSLPGSPLHF.

The CDR3 loop reads CASSSYPGGLTDTQYF. As DNA, the CDR3 is TGTGCCAGCAGCTCCTACCCGGGGGGGCTGACAGATACGCAGTATTTT. The genes are TRBV11-2 and TRBJ2-3; TRBD2 agrees at 8 bases. From germline, CDR1 is SGHAT and CDR2 FQNNGV. The junction had 9 bases not matched to a gene; V was cut back by 4 bases and J by 3 bases. CDR3 length: 16 amino acids.

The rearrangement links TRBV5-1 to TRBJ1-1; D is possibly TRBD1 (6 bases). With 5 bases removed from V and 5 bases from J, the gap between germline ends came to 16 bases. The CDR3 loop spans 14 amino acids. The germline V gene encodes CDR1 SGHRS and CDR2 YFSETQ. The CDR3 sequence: CASSRGTAATEAFF. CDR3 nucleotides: TGCGCCAGCAGTAGGGGGACCGCTGCGACTGAAGCTTTCTTT.

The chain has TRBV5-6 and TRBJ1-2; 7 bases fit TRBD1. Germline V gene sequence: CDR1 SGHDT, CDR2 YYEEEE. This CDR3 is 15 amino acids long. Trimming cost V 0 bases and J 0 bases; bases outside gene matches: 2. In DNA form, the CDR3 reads TGTGCCAGCAGCTTGGAGACAGGGCCTAACTATGGCTACACCTTC. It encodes CASSLETGPNYGYTF.

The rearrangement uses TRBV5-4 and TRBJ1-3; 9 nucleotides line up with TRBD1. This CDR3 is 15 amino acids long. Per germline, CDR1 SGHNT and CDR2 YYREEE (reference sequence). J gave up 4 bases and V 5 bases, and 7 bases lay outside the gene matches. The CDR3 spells CASSQQGAVGNTIYF. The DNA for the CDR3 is TGTGCCAGCAGTCAACAGGGGGCGGTCGGAAACACCATATATTTT.

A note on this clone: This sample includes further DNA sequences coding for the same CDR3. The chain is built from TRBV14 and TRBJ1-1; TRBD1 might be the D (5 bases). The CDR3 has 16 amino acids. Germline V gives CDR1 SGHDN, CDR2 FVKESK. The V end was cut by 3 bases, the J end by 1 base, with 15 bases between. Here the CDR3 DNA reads TGTGCCAGCAGCCAGGATCAGGACACATGGAACACTGAAGCTTTCTTT. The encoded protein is CASSQDQDTWNTEAFF.

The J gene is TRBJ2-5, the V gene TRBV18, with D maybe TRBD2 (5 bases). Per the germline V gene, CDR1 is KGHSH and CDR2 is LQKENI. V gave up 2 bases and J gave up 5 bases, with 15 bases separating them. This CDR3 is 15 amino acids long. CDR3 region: CASSPGLRAGETQYF. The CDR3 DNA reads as TGTGCCAGCTCACCAGGGCTGAGGGCCGGGGAGACCCAGTACTTC.

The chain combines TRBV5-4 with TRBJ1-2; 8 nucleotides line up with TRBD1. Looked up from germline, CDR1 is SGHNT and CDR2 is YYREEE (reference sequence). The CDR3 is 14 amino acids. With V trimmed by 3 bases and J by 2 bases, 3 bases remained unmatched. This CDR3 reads CASSWGQENYGYTF. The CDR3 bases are TGTGCCAGCAGCTGGGGACAGGAGAACTATGGCTACACCTTC.